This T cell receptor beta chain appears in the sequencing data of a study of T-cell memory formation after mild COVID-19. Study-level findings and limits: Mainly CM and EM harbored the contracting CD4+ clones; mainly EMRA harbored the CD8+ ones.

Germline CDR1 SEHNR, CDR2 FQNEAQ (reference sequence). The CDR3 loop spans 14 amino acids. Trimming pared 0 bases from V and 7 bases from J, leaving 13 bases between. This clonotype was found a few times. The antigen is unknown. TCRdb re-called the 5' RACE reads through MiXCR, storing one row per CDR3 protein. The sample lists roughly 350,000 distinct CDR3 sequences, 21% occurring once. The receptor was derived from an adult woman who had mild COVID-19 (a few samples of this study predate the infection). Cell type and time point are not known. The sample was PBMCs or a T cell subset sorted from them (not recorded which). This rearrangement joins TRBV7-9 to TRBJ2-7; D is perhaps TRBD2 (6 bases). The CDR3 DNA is TGTGCCAGCAGCTTAGCCGGGACTCGCGGGGAGCAGTACTTC. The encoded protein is CASSLAGTRGEQYF.